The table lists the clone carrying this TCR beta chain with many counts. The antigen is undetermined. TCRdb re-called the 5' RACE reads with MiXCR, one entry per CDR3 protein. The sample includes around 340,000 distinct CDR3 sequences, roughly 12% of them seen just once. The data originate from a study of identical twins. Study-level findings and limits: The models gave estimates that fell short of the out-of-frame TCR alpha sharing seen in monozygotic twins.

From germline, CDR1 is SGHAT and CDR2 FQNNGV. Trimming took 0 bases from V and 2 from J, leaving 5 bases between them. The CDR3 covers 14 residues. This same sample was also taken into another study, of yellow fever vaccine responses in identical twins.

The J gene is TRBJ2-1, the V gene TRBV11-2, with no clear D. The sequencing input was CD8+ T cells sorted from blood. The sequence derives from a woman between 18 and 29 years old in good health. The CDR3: CASSLEGTYNEQFF. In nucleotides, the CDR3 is TGTGCCAGCAGCTTAGAGGGTACCTACAATGAGCAGTTCTTC.